One and the same sample provided the 28 T cell receptor beta chains below, sequenced in a study of cytomegalovirus exposure and HLA in healthy donors. 13 Jbeta primers and 60 Vbeta primers were used for the PCR. The repertoire was sequenced with immunoSEQ multiplex PCR; TCRdb's copy has only in-frame clones and lacks some. The table has approximately 150,000 clones, over 75% seen once; the top ten hold roughly 0.53%. Sequencing used PBMCs. Every receptor here comes from a middle-aged woman in good health and CMV-seronegative.

This chain connects TRBV19 to TRBJ2-2, with 7 bases aligning to TRBD2. CDR3 length: 15 residues. The germline V gene has CDR1 LNHDA and CDR2 SQIVND (reference sequence). V was clipped by 1 base and J by 4 bases; unmatched bases: 3. The CDR3 spells CASSIAGGPTGELFF. The CDR3, as DNA: TGTGCCAGTAGTATAGCGGGAGGTCCCACCGGGGAGCTGTTTTTT.

This rearrangement joins TRBV11-3 to TRBJ1-1; TRBD1 aligns across 11 bases. The CDR3 consists of 13 residues. V was pared by 2 bases and J by 11 bases, with 4 bases of the junction left unmatched. Germline V gene lookup returns CDR1 SGHNT and CDR2 YENEEA. CDR3: CASSLRDRGEAFF. Written as DNA, the CDR3 is TGTGCCAGCAGCTTAAGGGACAGGGGGGAGGCTTTCTTT.

J is TRBJ2-5 and V is TRBV25-1; 7 nucleotides align to TRBD2. Germline CDR1 MGHDK, CDR2 SYGVNS. The CDR3 covers 14 residues. With V trimmed by 5 bases and J by 2 bases, 5 bases remained unmatched. CDR3 in DNA: TGTGCCAGCAGTCCAGCGGGAATACAAGAGACCCAGTACTTC. The encoded protein is CASSPAGIQETQYF.

The chain carries TRBV10-3 and TRBJ2-5; D remains ambiguous. CDR3 length equals 15 residues. Deletions cut 3 bases from V and 1 base from J, with 12 bases between. Germline values: CDR1 ENHRY, CDR2 SYGVKD. CDR3 amino acids: CAISDSSQRQETQYF. The CDR3 coding sequence is TGTGCCATCAGTGATTCAAGCCAGCGCCAAGAGACCCAGTACTTC.

This clone showed up just once. This chain links TRBV7-9 with TRBJ2-3; 9 bases align to TRBD2. Germline CDR1 is SEHNR and CDR2 is FQNEAQ (reference sequence). With 4 bases clipped from V and 6 bases from J, the junction kept 11 bases outside the gene matches. The CDR3 is 16 residues long. Written as DNA, the CDR3 is TGTGCCAGCAGCTCCAGGGGACTAGCCCACGGGGATACGCAGTATTTT. As protein: CASSSRGLAHGDTQYF.

CDR3 sequence: CASSLLAGVYNEQFF. In DNA, the CDR3 is TGTGCCAGCAGTTTATTGGCGGGAGTATACAATGAGCAGTTCTTC. The gene calls are TRBV7-2 and TRBJ2-1; 7 bases match TRBD2. This CDR3 is built from 15 residues. Germline V gives CDR1 SGHTA, CDR2 FQGNSA. V lost 6 bases, J lost 4 bases, and 9 bases stayed unmatched.

The CDR3 DNA reads TGTGCCATCAGTCCGAGCGGGGTAGGCAGCTCCTACAATGAGCAGTTCTTC. This codes for CAISPSGVGSSYNEQFF. The rearrangement links TRBV10-3 to TRBJ2-1, with TRBD2 matching 7 bases. The length of the CDR3 is 17 residues. Looked up from germline, CDR1 is ENHRY and CDR2 is SYGVKD. After removal of 5 bases from V and 0 bases from J, the junction contained 10 bases not matched to a gene.

The genes are TRBV5-4 and TRBJ2-5; 9 bases match TRBD1. V lost 4 bases to trimming and J lost 5 bases; unmatched junction nucleotides: 9. The V gene's germline CDR1 is SGHNT and CDR2 YYREEE (reference sequence). The CDR3 loop spans 15 amino acids. Written as DNA, the CDR3 is TGTGCCAGCAGCCAACAGGGGGCGCCCCGGGAGACCCAGTACTTC. Translation gives CASSQQGAPRETQYF.

The chain combines TRBV7-9 with TRBJ2-3; maybe TRBD2 (5 bases). CDR3 size: 15 residues. CDR1 SEHNR and CDR2 FQNEAQ come from the germline V gene (reference sequence). Trimming took 1 base from V and 4 from J, leaving 12 bases between them. CDR3 residues: CASSLDLAFADTQYF. CDR3 coding DNA: TGTGCCAGCAGCTTAGACCTAGCTTTTGCAGATACGCAGTATTTT.

As for this clone: Its ends do not fully match the called genes, so a read error is possible. The genes are TRBV7-9 and TRBJ1-1; maybe TRBD1 (6 bases). The CDR3 contains 14 residues. CDR1 is SEHNR, CDR2 FQNEAQ, per germline (reference sequence). The CDR3 is CSSTRGDIYTEAFF. CDR3 DNA: TGTTCCAGCACCCGAGGGGACATATACACTGAAGCTTTCTTT.

This chain connects TRBV6-5 to TRBJ2-3, with D possibly being TRBD2 (5 bases). Germline V gene sequence: CDR1 MNHEY, CDR2 SVGAGI. Deletions cut 4 bases from V and 2 bases from J, with 16 bases between. The CDR3 loop spans 16 amino acids. The CDR3 bases are TGTGCCAGCAGTTCGAGACTATTCGGGTACACAGATACGCAGTATTTT. Amino acids: CASSSRLFGYTDTQYF.

V gene TRBV12-5 combines with J gene TRBJ2-3; 10 nucleotides agree with TRBD2. V was clipped by 2 bases and J by 2 bases; unmatched bases: 7. Germline V lookup: CDR1 LGHNT, CDR2 FRNRAP. CDR3 size: 17 residues. The DNA of the CDR3 is TGTGCTAGTGGTTTGACCCTAGCGGGAGTTCTCACAGATACGCAGTATTTT. It yields the protein CASGLTLAGVLTDTQYF.

This chain joins TRBV7-9 and TRBJ2-3; 7 bases match TRBD1. There are 15 residues in the CDR3. CDR1 is SEHNR and CDR2 is FQNEAQ in the germline V gene (reference sequence). The ends lost 5 bases at V and 0 bases at J; junction bases unmatched: 5. Written as DNA, the CDR3 is TGTGCCAGCAGCCCCGGACAGGTTAGCACAGATACGCAGTATTTT. Translation: CASSPGQVSTDTQYF.

Worth noting for this clone: Other DNA sequences in this specimen translate into the identical CDR3. The genes are TRBV9 and TRBJ1-2, with D maybe TRBD1 (5 bases). The V and J ends lost 2 bases and 5 bases respectively, with 13 bases between them. This CDR3 is built from 14 residues. Germline CDR1 and CDR2: SGDLS and YYNGEE. The CDR3 spells CASSVDSVKYGYTF. In nucleotides, the CDR3 is TGTGCCAGCAGCGTTGACAGCGTAAAGTATGGCTACACCTTC.

The CDR3 here is CASSWGGDEAFF. CDR3 coding DNA: TGCGCCAGCAGCTGGGGAGGGGACGAAGCTTTCTTT. The rearrangement uses TRBV5-1 and TRBJ1-1, with D possibly matching TRBD1 (5 bases). V gave up 3 bases and J gave up 8 bases, with 11 bases separating them. From germline, CDR1 is SGHRS and CDR2 YFSETQ. The CDR3 extends over 12 amino acids.

This clone was found once. The genes are TRBV11-3 and TRBJ2-7; TRBD2 agrees at 7 bases. Germline loops: CDR1 SGHNT, CDR2 YENEEA. V trimming: 6 bases; J trimming: 4 bases; junction bases outside the gene matches: 6. The length of the CDR3 is 13 residues. The CDR3 DNA reads as TGTGCCAGCAGGCAGACAGCGGGATACGAGCAGTACTTC. Its protein product is CASRQTAGYEQYF.

The chain joins TRBV5-4 to TRBJ2-7; 8 nucleotides agree with TRBD1. From germline, CDR1 is SGHNT and CDR2 YYREEE (reference sequence). Germline trimming cut 4 bases from V and 2 bases from J; bases unmatched to any gene: 8. This CDR3 has 15 residues. The CDR3 coding sequence is TGTGCCAGCAGCCACCTGACAGGGGCGGCCTACGAGCAGTACTTC. Protein sequence: CASSHLTGAAYEQYF.

The rearrangement uses TRBV5-6 and TRBJ1-3; 7 bases align to TRBD1. J gave up 4 bases and V 4 bases, and 5 bases lay outside the gene matches. Germline lookup yields CDR1 SGHDT and CDR2 YYEEEE. CDR3 size: 14 residues. The CDR3 nucleotides are TGTGCCAGCAGCGCGGGACAGAGCGGAAACACCATATATTTT. Protein product: CASSAGQSGNTIYF.

The chain joins TRBV7-8 to TRBJ1-1; 7 bases match TRBD1. The ends lost 1 base at V and 6 bases at J; junction bases unmatched: 11. The CDR3 consists of 16 residues. Germline-derived CDR1 and CDR2 are SGHVS and FQNEAQ. The CDR3 DNA sequence: TGTGCCAGCAGCTTAGTTTTAGGGCGCAGGGGGGCTGAAGCTTTCTTT. Translated: CASSLVLGRRGAEAFF.

This clone was picked up one time. The identical CDR3 is also encoded by other nucleotide sequences in the sample. The chain recombines TRBV5-1 with TRBJ2-5, with 8 bases aligning to TRBD2. The trim removed 2 bases at V and 5 bases at J, leaving 5 bases unmatched. CDR1 and CDR2 (germline): SGHRS, YFSETQ. The CDR3 is 14 amino acids. The CDR3 here is CASSLAGVGETQYF. The CDR3 nucleotides read TGCGCCAGCAGCTTAGCGGGAGTAGGTGAGACCCAGTACTTC.

The chain employs TRBV2 and TRBJ2-1, with 12 bases matching TRBD2. The CDR3 contains 14 residues. The germline V gene has CDR1 SNHLY and CDR2 FYNNEI. V shed 8 bases, J shed 7 bases, and the junction held 6 bases outside the gene matches. As DNA, the CDR3 is TGTGCCAGCGAACTAGCGGGAGGTTATAATGAGCAGTTCTTC. Its protein is CASELAGGYNEQFF.

The chain combines TRBV30 with TRBJ1-3; the D is unclear. Trimming stripped 0 bases from V and 0 bases from J, with 6 bases between. Germline lookup yields CDR1 GTSNPN and CDR2 SVGIG (reference sequence). This CDR3 region has 14 residues. CDR3 bases: TGTGCCTGGAGTGTTGACACCTCTGGAAACACCATATATTTT. It codes for CAWSVDTSGNTIYF.

This clone was seen only once. The V call is TRBV5-6, the J call TRBJ1-1, with D perhaps matching TRBD1 (5 bases). Per germline, CDR1 SGHDT and CDR2 YYEEEE. The CDR3 has 13 residues. Between the trimmed V and J ends, which lost 0 bases and 10 bases, there was a span of 13 bases. The CDR3 DNA reads as TGTGCCAGCAGCTTGGGCAGGACAAACCGAGCTTTCTTT. This sequence encodes CASSLGRTNRAFF.

The gene calls are TRBV7-9 and TRBJ1-2, with D perhaps matching TRBD1 (6 bases). The CDR3 length is 15 residues. Germline V gene sequence: CDR1 SEHNR, CDR2 FQNEAQ (reference sequence). V dropped 5 bases and J dropped 4 bases, with 17 bases sitting between them. The DNA of the CDR3 is TGTGCCAGCAGCCAACCGGGGGGCGAGGCCTATGGCTACACCTTC. As protein: CASSQPGGEAYGYTF.

V usage is TRBV25-1 and J usage is TRBJ2-5; 9 bases are a match to TRBD2. The junction had 11 bases not matched to a gene; V was cut back by 8 bases and J by 4 bases. CDR3 length: 15 residues. Germline-derived CDR1 and CDR2 are MGHDK and SYGVNS. CDR3 nucleotide sequence: TGTGCCAGCGCCCTCGGCGGGAGGGGGGGAGAGACCCAGTACTTC. Amino acids: CASALGGRGGETQYF.

The rearrangement joins TRBV14 to TRBJ2-3; the match to TRBD2 covers 8 bases. Germline CDR1 is SGHDN and CDR2 is FVKESK. The ends lost 10 bases at V and 11 bases at J; junction bases unmatched: 8. This CDR3 region has 11 residues. CDR3 protein: CAILERGGQYF. CDR3 in DNA: TGTGCCATCCTCGAACGGGGGGGGCAGTATTTT.

The rearrangement links TRBV10-3 to TRBJ2-3; D is unresolved. Germline V CDR1 and CDR2: ENHRY, SYGVKD. This CDR3 spans 12 amino acids. V was clipped by 4 bases and J by 6 bases, with 8 bases between them. The CDR3 sequence: CAISAFRDTQYF. CDR3 nucleotides: TGTGCCATCAGTGCTTTTCGGGATACGCAGTATTTT.

The chain joins TRBV11-2 to TRBJ2-1, with a possible D match to TRBD1 (5 bases). Germline CDR1 is SGHAT and CDR2 is FQNNGV. V was cut by 3 bases and J by 10 bases, with 13 bases left in between. This CDR3 spans 13 amino acids. The CDR3 sequence: CASSFTPQGEQFF. CDR3 nucleotide sequence: TGTGCCAGCAGCTTTACCCCGCAGGGAGAGCAGTTCTTC.